This TCR beta chain derives from a study of CD8 T cells in ankylosing spondylitis. Study results and caveats: Previous work reported some of these motif variants in the synovial fluid and blood of reactive arthritis. Relatively rare in peripheral blood, disease-linked clones were also CD8+. A TCR beta motif of several highly homologous variants appeared characteristic of ankylosing spondylitis blood.

This clonotype occurred many times. Its antigen remains unknown. V was trimmed by 8 bases and J by 7 bases, leaving 17 bases between them. Germline CDR1 and CDR2: SGHTA and FQGNSA. The CDR3 has 13 residues. TCRdb reprocessed the 5' RACE reads with MiXCR, giving one entry per CDR3 protein. The sample includes about 840,000 distinct CDR3 sequences, around 11% of them seen just once. The chain combines TRBV7-2 with TRBJ1-1; D is unresolved. The sequencing input was blood, either unsorted or a sorted T cell fraction (not recorded which). The TCR comes from a male donor with ankylosing spondylitis. CDR3 nucleotide sequence: TGTGCCAGCCATACGATACGGGCCTTTGAAGCTTTCTTT. Translated: CASHTIRAFEAFF.